This is a list of T cell receptor beta chains from one sample in a study of blood T cell repertoires in COVID-19. Here immunoSEQ multiplex PCR was the method, and the copy in TCRdb shows in-frame clones only, minus some. The sample contains about 200,000 clones, less than 85% of which appear only once. The sequencing sample was made of PBMCs or T cells enriched from blood (not recorded which). These receptors came from a woman aged 55-69 years with acute COVID-19. CDR3s include the opening cysteine and the closing phenylalanine or tryptophan. The D gene is left open where the match is weak.

CDR3aa,CDR3nt,d_gene,j_gene,v_gene
CASSPISGSTGELFF,TGTGCCAGCAGCCCTATCAGCGGGAGCACCGGGGAGCTGTTTTTT,TRBD2,TRBJ2-2,TRBV11-3
CASSLVRVGTGELFF,TGTGCCAGCAGCTTAGTCAGGGTGGGAACCGGGGAGCTGTTTTTT,.,TRBJ2-2,TRBV7-8
CASSSTHAGVTEAFF,TGCGCCAGCAGCTCCACACATGCAGGGGTCACTGAAGCTTTCTTT,.,TRBJ1-1,TRBV4-3
CASSQGLTGDMATNEKLFF,TGCGCCAGCAGCCAAGGATTAACAGGGGATATGGCAACTAATGAAAAACTGTTTTTT,TRBD1,TRBJ1-4,TRBV4-1
CASSLWARTAYEQYF,TGTGCCAGCAGTTTATGGGCCCGGACAGCTTACGAGCAGTACTTC,.,TRBJ2-7,TRBV27
CASTTRGYGYTF,TGTGCCAGTACTACCCGGGGCTATGGCTACACCTTC,.,TRBJ1-2,TRBV19
CASSQRLAGEDEQFF,TGTGCCAGCAGCCAACGGCTAGCGGGAGAAGATGAGCAGTTCTTC,TRBD2,TRBJ2-1,TRBV3-1/TRBV3-2
CASKAWKTGGNYGYTF,TGTGCCAGCAAAGCATGGAAGACAGGGGGTAATTATGGCTACACCTTC,TRBD1,TRBJ1-2,TRBV28
CAWSVLGRGANTIYF,TGTGCCTGGAGTGTACTGGGTAGGGGTGCGAACACCATATATTTT,.,TRBJ1-3,TRBV30
CASSRVTGPDTGELFF,TGTGCCAGCAGCCGAGTGACAGGGCCAGATACCGGGGAGCTGTTTTTT,TRBD1,TRBJ2-2,TRBV7-6
CASSLDNRQGGAQRRNSPLHF,TGCGCCAGCAGCTTGGATAATCGACAGGGTGGTGCCCAGCGTCGGAATTCACCCCTCCACTTT,TRBD1,TRBJ1-6,TRBV5-1
CASSLGGVSRGYTF,TGTGCCAGCAGCTTAGGCGGCGTCTCTAGGGGCTACACCTTC,.,TRBJ1-2,TRBV7-8
CASSPARGAGGETQYF,TGTGCCAGCAGCCCCGCCCGCGGGGCGGGGGGAGAGACCCAGTACTTC,TRBD2,TRBJ2-5,TRBV5-6
CASSLLSPNNQPQHF,TGTGCCAGTAGTTTACTGTCTCCGAACAATCAGCCCCAGCATTTT,.,TRBJ1-5,TRBV19
CASSVQGARVEGEAFF,TGTGCCAGCAGCGTCCAGGGGGCCAGGGTAGAGGGTGAAGCTTTCTTT,TRBD1,TRBJ1-1,TRBV9
CASSVVPLGATDTQYF,TGTGCCAGCAGCGTTGTGCCCCTGGGGGCCACAGATACGCAGTATTTT,.,TRBJ2-3,TRBV9
CASSLGGGEDGYTF,TGTGCCAGCAGCTTGGGGGGCGGGGAAGATGGCTACACCTTC,.,TRBJ1-2,TRBV5-4
CASSLQGHDTEAFF,TGTGCCAGCAGTTTACAGGGACATGACACTGAAGCTTTCTTT,.,TRBJ1-1,TRBV6-2/TRBV6-3
CASSPGGAWTDTQYF,TGTGCCAGCAGTCCTGGGGGCGCTTGGACAGATACGCAGTATTTT,.,TRBJ2-3,TRBV25-1
CASSLGYQQETQYF,TGTGCCAGCAGCTTGGGCTACCAACAAGAGACCCAGTACTTC,.,TRBJ2-5,TRBV7-8
CATSDLRTGYQETQYF,TGTGCCACCAGTGATTTGAGGACAGGGTACCAAGAGACCCAGTACTTC,TRBD1,TRBJ2-5,TRBV24-1
CASTDRWGNQPQHF,TGTGCCAGCACGGACAGGTGGGGCAATCAGCCCCAGCATTTT,TRBD1,TRBJ1-5,TRBV6-5
CSAKQTLNTEAFF,TGCAGCGCTAAACAAACGCTGAACACTGAAGCTTTCTTT,.,TRBJ1-1,TRBV29-1
CASSMWTSGADTQYF,TGTGCCAGTAGTATGTGGACTAGCGGGGCAGATACGCAGTATTTT,TRBD2,TRBJ2-3,TRBV19
CASRRNRESGYTF,TGTGCCAGCAGGCGTAACCGGGAAAGTGGCTACACCTTC,.,TRBJ1-2,TRBV12-3/TRBV12-4
CASSYSMGTAGTEAFF,TGTGCCAGCAGTTACTCGATGGGTACCGCGGGCACTGAAGCTTTCTTT,.,TRBJ1-1,TRBV6-5
CASSSPGQLNYGYTF,TGTGCCAGCAGTTCCCCGGGACAGTTAAACTATGGCTACACCTTC,TRBD1,TRBJ1-2,TRBV6-2/TRBV6-3
CASSPLPGNNQPQHF,TGCGCCAGCTCCCCCCTCCCGGGGAACAATCAGCCCCAGCATTTT,.,TRBJ1-5,TRBV4-3
CASSLPRRGPSGVSDTQYF,TGTGCCAGCAGCTTACCTCGCCGGGGGCCTAGCGGGGTGTCAGATACGCAGTATTTT,TRBD2,TRBJ2-3,TRBV7-6